The T cell receptor (beta chain) described here comes from a study of CD8+CD57+ T cells in acquired aplastic anemia. On the study more broadly: Yields of DNA that came from sorted CD4+ and CD8+ cells averaged roughly 3 ug.

Patients sequenced had flow cytometry evidence of CD8+CD57+ cell expansion. Diagnosis of severe acquired aplastic anemia applied to all patients. Concerning this clonotype: Its matching antigen is unknown. The germline gene is not matched at one end of the junction; a read error may be the cause.

The CDR3 loop spans 16 amino acids. Germline V gives CDR1 SGHVS, CDR2 FNYEAQ. Template material for TCR beta VDJ and CDR3 profiling consisted of genomic DNA. MiXCR, run by TCRdb on the reads, gives a single entry per CDR3 protein. The table includes some 98,000 distinct CDR3 sequences, 55% to 75% detected once. Study-wide results and limits: Researchers reported that CD8+ Simpson's diversity was not significantly different in patients versus controls.

Source material: sorted CD4+, CD8+, or CD8+CD57+ T cells (not recorded which) from PBMCs. V usage is TRBV7-6 and J usage is TRBJ2-5; the D gene is possibly TRBD2 (5 bases). This TCR was recovered from a human donor with aplastic anemia. CDR3 loop: CASSSVAHQVKEAQYF. CDR3 coding DNA: TGTGCCAGCAGCTCAGTAGCGCACCAGGTTAAAGAGGCCCAGTACTTC.